A single sample gave rise to the 26 T cell receptor beta chains below, sequenced in a study of T-cell memory formation after mild COVID-19. TCRdb re-analysed the 5' RACE reads in MiXCR, keeping a single row per CDR3 protein. This sample has 180,000 or so distinct CDR3 sequences, with roughly 11% found just once. Sequenced input: PBMCs or a T cell subset sorted from them (not recorded which). The receptors come from a man aged 18 to 29 who had mild COVID-19 (a few samples of this study predate the infection). Cell type and time point are not known.

This clonotype occurred a few times. This sequence joins TRBV4-1 and TRBJ2-3, with TRBD2 as a possible D gene (6 bases). The ends were cut back, 1 base at V and 1 base at J, with 15 bases in the middle. CDR3 length: 17 amino acids. Germline V CDR1 and CDR2: MGHRA, YSYEKL. CDR3 coding DNA: TGCGCCAGCAGCCAAGCGGGGCGGGGCCCCGGCACAGATACGCAGTATTTT. Its translation is CASSQAGRGPGTDTQYF.

Many counts were recorded for this clonotype. This chain uses TRBV5-1 with TRBJ1-1; weak D call: TRBD1 (5 bases). V gave up 3 bases and J gave up 4 bases, with 16 bases separating them. In germline, CDR1 is SGHRS, CDR2 YFSETQ. This CDR3 region has 15 residues. The DNA of the CDR3 is TGCGCCAGCAGCTCATTGGGGGTGGGGAGCACTGAAGCTTTCTTT. It yields the protein CASSSLGVGSTEAFF.

This clonotype appeared a few times. The chain uses TRBV20-1 and TRBJ1-5; no firm D call. The CDR3 loop spans 15 amino acids. The germline V gene encodes CDR1 DFQATT and CDR2 SNEGSKA (reference sequence). The V end lost 0 bases, the J end lost 0 bases, and 9 bases lay between the germline ends. The CDR3 bases are TGCAGTGCTAGAGACAGGATCAATAGCAATCAGCCCCAGCATTTT. This gives the protein CSARDRINSNQPQHF.

The chain combines TRBV7-2 with TRBJ1-2; TRBD1 matches 10 bases. Germline loops: CDR1 SGHTA, CDR2 FQGNSA. The CDR3 is 14 amino acids. V lost 10 bases to trimming and J lost 3 bases; unmatched junction nucleotides: 8. The CDR3 DNA reads TGTGCCACCAGAGAGACAGGGGGCGACTATGGCTACACCTTC. It translates to CATRETGGDYGYTF.

This clonotype has just a few counts. The CDR3 DNA reads TGCAGTGCTAGTCTGGATTCCTACAATGAGCAGTTCTTC. This gives the protein CSASLDSYNEQFF. The rearrangement joins TRBV20-1 to TRBJ2-1, with D unclear. The germline gives CDR1 DFQATT, CDR2 SNEGSKA (reference sequence). With 3 bases removed from V and 1 base from J, the gap between germline ends came to 7 bases. CDR3 length equals 13 residues.

The rearrangement uses TRBV5-1 and TRBJ2-5; unclear D gene. The ends were cut back, 4 bases at V and 0 bases at J, with 10 bases in the middle. Looked up from germline, CDR1 is SGHRS and CDR2 is YFSETQ. The CDR3 runs to 14 residues. The CDR3 spells CASSLSANQETQYF. The CDR3 DNA sequence: TGCGCCAGCAGCCTCTCAGCTAACCAAGAGACCCAGTACTTC.

The sample holds a few counts of this clonotype. This chain joins TRBV20-1 and TRBJ1-1, with a weak D call TRBD1 (5 bases). Trimming shortened V by 1 base and J by 4 bases, and 10 bases separated the two germline ends. CDR3 length: 13 residues. Germline loops: CDR1 DFQATT, CDR2 SNEGSKA (reference sequence). The CDR3 nucleotides are TGCAGTGCTAGAGGGGGGGTCCTCACTGAAGCTTTCTTT. Protein product: CSARGGVLTEAFF.

The chain links TRBV5-1 to TRBJ2-7; D gene uncertain. The CDR3 runs to 14 residues. The V and J ends lost 0 bases and 2 bases respectively, with 9 bases between them. Germline CDR1 is SGHRS and CDR2 is YFSETQ. The CDR3 spells CASSLVSGPYEQYF. The CDR3 region has the DNA TGCGCCAGCAGCTTGGTATCGGGTCCCTACGAGCAGTACTTC.

This clonotype was counted ten times or more. V and J are TRBV10-3 and TRBJ2-3; a possible D gene is TRBD2 (6 bases). The V end was cut by 4 bases, the J end by 4 bases, with 12 bases between. The CDR3 is made up of 14 amino acids. CDR1 and CDR2 (germline): ENHRY, SYGVKD. CDR3 DNA: TGTGCCATCAGTGCCACGACTAGTTCAGATACGCAGTATTTT. This codes for CAISATTSSDTQYF.

This clonotype has only a few counts. This chain links TRBV29-1 with TRBJ2-3; a weak D match, TRBD2 (7 bases). The CDR3 consists of 13 residues. V lost 6 bases and J lost 0, with 10 bases in between. Germline lookup yields CDR1 SQVTM and CDR2 ANQGSEA. For the CDR3, the DNA is TGCAGCGTGGGGGGGCCGAGCACAGATACGCAGTATTTT. Translated, it gives CSVGGPSTDTQYF.

The genes are TRBV5-1 and TRBJ1-3; a weak D match, TRBD1 (5 bases). This CDR3 has 14 amino acids. Germline V gives CDR1 SGHRS, CDR2 YFSETQ. V lost 4 bases to trimming and J lost 2 bases, with 10 bases between them. The CDR3 DNA is TGCGCCAGCAGCAAGGAAGGGGCTGGAAACACCATATATTTT. Encoded protein: CASSKEGAGNTIYF.

The CDR3, as DNA: TGTGCCAGCAGAAGGACAGAGACCTACGAGCAGTACTTC. It codes for CASRRTETYEQYF. The chain combines TRBV28 with TRBJ2-7, with D possibly TRBD1 on 6 matching bases. The CDR3 loop spans 13 amino acids. The ends were cut back, 6 bases at V and 2 bases at J, with 11 bases in the middle. Germline values: CDR1 MDHEN, CDR2 SYDVKM.

This clonotype has just a few counts. This rearrangement joins TRBV7-2 to TRBJ1-1; 8 nucleotides line up with TRBD1. The V gene's germline CDR1 is SGHTA and CDR2 FQGNSA. CDR3 length equals 12 residues. After removal of 6 bases from V and 11 bases from J, the junction contained 8 bases not matched to a gene. The CDR3 sequence is CASSQYRGWAFF. The DNA of the CDR3 is TGTGCCAGCAGTCAATACAGGGGGTGGGCTTTCTTT.

This clonotype was seen at least ten times. The V gene is TRBV5-5, the J gene TRBJ1-1, with D unresolved. V was trimmed by 2 bases and J by 0 bases, leaving 2 bases between them. The germline V gene has CDR1 SGHKS and CDR2 YYEKEE (reference sequence). This CDR3 region has 12 residues. As DNA, the CDR3 is TGTGCCAGCAGCTTAATGAACACTGAAGCTTTCTTT. Translating gives CASSLMNTEAFF.

The table lists this clonotype with a few counts. The rearrangement joins TRBV4-3 to TRBJ2-1; possibly TRBD2 for D (5 bases). The CDR3 has 16 residues. Trimming shortened V by 0 bases and J by 3 bases, and 12 bases separated the two germline ends. Looked up from germline, CDR1 is LGHNA and CDR2 is YSLEER. The CDR3 bases are TGCGCCAGCAGCCAAGATCAACTAGTTTACTACAATGAGCAGTTCTTC. As protein: CASSQDQLVYYNEQFF.

This clonotype occurred once. V usage is TRBV2 and J usage is TRBJ1-5, with a possible D match to TRBD1 (5 bases). Germline V gene data show CDR1 as SNHLY and CDR2 as FYNNEI. Deletions cut 0 bases from V and 5 bases from J, with 11 bases between. This CDR3 comprises 15 residues. This CDR3 reads CASSEALRGDQPQHF. CDR3 in DNA: TGTGCCAGCAGTGAAGCGCTTAGGGGTGATCAGCCCCAGCATTTT. The variable domain in full, completed from reference TRBV2 and TRBJ1-5, reads EPEVTQTPSHQVTQMGQEVILRCVPISNHLYFYWYRQILGQKVEFLVSFYNNEISEKSEIFDDQFSVERPDGSNFTLKIRSTKLEDSAMYFCASSEALRGDQPQHFGDGTRLSIL.

This clonotype was detected many times. The rearrangement uses TRBV7-3 and TRBJ2-1, with 8 bases that match TRBD1. The junction had 12 bases not matched to a gene; V was cut back by 2 bases and J by 6 bases. Germline-derived CDR1 and CDR2 are SGHTA and FQGTGA. The CDR3 is made up of 17 amino acids. CDR3 loop: CASSLLPRATGGNEQFF. The CDR3 DNA reads as TGTGCCAGCAGCTTACTACCAAGGGCAACAGGGGGCAATGAGCAGTTCTTC.

This clonotype was counted between two and nine times. The chain links TRBV12-3 or TRBV12-4 to TRBJ1-1; 7 bases fit TRBD1. Trimming took 3 bases from V and 4 from J; bases not matched to a gene: 8. This CDR3 has 15 residues. The CDR3 nucleotides are TGTGCCAGCAGTTTGGGGCAAGGGGGCGTCACTGAAGCTTTCTTT. It encodes CASSLGQGGVTEAFF.

This chain uses TRBV4-2 with TRBJ1-4, with D maybe TRBD1 (5 bases). Trimming shortened V by 1 base and J by 6 bases, and 15 bases separated the two germline ends. The CDR3 sequence is 16 residues long. Germline V gene lookup returns CDR1 LGHNA and CDR2 YNFKEQ. CDR3 amino acids: CASSQAPGTGDEKLFF. CDR3 coding DNA: TGTGCCAGCAGCCAAGCCCCAGGGACTGGGGATGAAAAACTGTTTTTT.

The V and J genes are TRBV5-4 and TRBJ2-3, with a weak D call TRBD1 (6 bases). CDR1 and CDR2 (germline): SGHNT, YYREEE (reference sequence). V lost 4 bases and J lost 0, with 12 bases in between. CDR3 size: 15 residues. The CDR3: CASSAEGGSTDTQYF. The CDR3 region has the DNA TGTGCCAGCAGCGCAGAAGGGGGTAGCACAGATACGCAGTATTTT. Variable domain in full (rest from reference TRBV5-4 and TRBJ2-3): ETGVTQSPTHLIKTRGQQVTLRCSSQSGHNTVSWYQQALGQGPQFIFQYYREEENGRGNFPPRFSGLQFPNYSSELNVNALELDDSALYLCASSAEGGSTDTQYFGPGTRLTVL.

This clonotype was observed a few times. The V call is TRBV20-1, the J call TRBJ1-1, with 7 bases lining up with TRBD1. Germline CDR1 and CDR2: DFQATT and SNEGSKA (reference sequence). With 3 bases clipped from V and 0 bases from J, the junction kept 10 bases outside the gene matches. The CDR3 length is 16 residues. CDR3: CSASRPGQAMNTEAFF. CDR3 bases: TGCAGTGCTAGTCGCCCTGGACAGGCGATGAACACTGAAGCTTTCTTT.

CDR3 loop: CASRQGVVADTQYF. CDR3 coding DNA: TGTGCCAGCAGACAGGGGGTAGTCGCAGATACGCAGTATTTT. The rearrangement joins TRBV6-5 to TRBJ2-3, with 8 nucleotides matching TRBD1. V was pared by 6 bases and J by 4 bases, with 6 bases of the junction left unmatched. This CDR3 has 14 residues. Germline assignment: CDR1 MNHEY and CDR2 SVGAGI.

This clonotype was recorded at least ten times. This chain uses TRBV10-1 with TRBJ2-3, with no clear D. The CDR3 runs to 14 residues. Looked up from germline, CDR1 is WNHNN and CDR2 is SYGVQD (reference sequence). V was trimmed by 0 bases and J by 2 bases, leaving 6 bases between them. The CDR3 spells CASSESPPTDTQYF. Here the CDR3 DNA reads TGCGCCAGCAGTGAGTCGCCTCCCACAGATACGCAGTATTTT.

This clonotype came up a few times. J is TRBJ2-7 and V is TRBV12-3 or TRBV12-4; possibly TRBD1 for D (5 bases). V lost 1 base and J lost 3, with 10 bases in between. This CDR3 comprises 14 residues. The CDR3 DNA is TGTGCCAGCAGTTTAGGGCAGGGCTTCTACGAGCAGTACTTC. Protein product: CASSLGQGFYEQYF.

There are a few counts of this clonotype. The rearrangement uses TRBV7-8 and TRBJ1-1; weak D call: TRBD1 (5 bases). Trimming shortened V by 1 base and J by 5 bases, and 14 bases separated the two germline ends. Germline CDR1 reads SGHVS; CDR2 reads FQNEAQ. This CDR3 contains 15 residues. Here the CDR3 reads CASSLVGGLGTEAFF. CDR3 sequence (DNA): TGTGCCAGCAGCTTAGTCGGGGGGTTGGGTACTGAAGCTTTCTTT.

This clonotype was seen more than once but under ten times. V is TRBV18 and J is TRBJ1-6; D is unresolved. Germline values: CDR1 KGHSH, CDR2 LQKENI. The CDR3 runs 12 residues. Trimming took 5 bases from V and 5 from J, leaving 4 bases between them. Here the CDR3 reads CASSKNNSPLHF. Here the CDR3 DNA reads TGTGCCAGCTCAAAGAATAATTCACCCCTCCACTTT.